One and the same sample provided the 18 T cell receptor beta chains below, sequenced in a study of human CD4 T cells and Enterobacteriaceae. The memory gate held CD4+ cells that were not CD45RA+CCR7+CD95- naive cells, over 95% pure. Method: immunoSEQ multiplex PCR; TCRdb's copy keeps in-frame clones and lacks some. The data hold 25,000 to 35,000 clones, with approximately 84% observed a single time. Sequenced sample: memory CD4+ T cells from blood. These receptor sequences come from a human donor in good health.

The CDR3 sequence: CASSSPGQGGNQPQHF. CDR3 DNA sequence: TGTGCCAGTAGTTCCCCGGGACAGGGTGGTAATCAGCCCCAGCATTTT. The chain recombines TRBV19 with TRBJ1-5, with 9 bases lining up with TRBD1. CDR3 length: 16 amino acids. The J segment lost 4 bases and the V segment lost 5 bases, leaving 9 bases of the junction unmatched. Per the germline V gene, CDR1 is LNHDA and CDR2 is SQIVND (reference sequence). The whole variable domain, filled in from reference TRBV19 and TRBJ1-5, reads DGGITQSPKYLFRKEGQNVTLSCEQNLNHDAMYWYRQDPGQGLRLIYYSQIVNDFQKGDIAEGYSVSREKKESFPLTVTSAQKNPTAFYLCASSSPGQGGNQPQHFGDGTRLSIL.

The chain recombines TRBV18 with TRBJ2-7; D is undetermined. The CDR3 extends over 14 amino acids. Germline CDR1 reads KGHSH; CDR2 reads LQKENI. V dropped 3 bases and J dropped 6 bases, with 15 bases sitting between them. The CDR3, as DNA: TGTGCCAGCTCACCCCAGAGCACGGGCTTCGAGCAGTACTTC. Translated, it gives CASSPQSTGFEQYF. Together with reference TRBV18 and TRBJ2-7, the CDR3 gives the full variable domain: NAGVMQNPRHLVRRRGQEARLRCSPMKGHSHVYWYRQLPEEGLKFMVYLQKENIIDESGMPKERFSAEFPKEGPSILRIQQVVRGDSAAYFCASSPQSTGFEQYFGPGTRLTVT.

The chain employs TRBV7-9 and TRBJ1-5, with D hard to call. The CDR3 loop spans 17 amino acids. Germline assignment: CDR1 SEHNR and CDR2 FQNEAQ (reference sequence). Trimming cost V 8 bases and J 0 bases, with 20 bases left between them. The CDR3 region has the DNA TGTGCCAGCTCCGAAGGTTTTGGACCATATAGCAATCAGCCCCAGCATTTT. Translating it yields CASSEGFGPYSNQPQHF. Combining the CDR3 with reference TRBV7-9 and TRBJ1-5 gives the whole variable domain DTGVSQNPRHKITKRGQNVTFRCDPISEHNRLYWYRQTLGQGPEFLTYFQNEAQLEKSRLLSDRFSAERPKGSFSTLEIQRTEQGDSAMYLCASSEGFGPYSNQPQHFGDGTRLSIL.

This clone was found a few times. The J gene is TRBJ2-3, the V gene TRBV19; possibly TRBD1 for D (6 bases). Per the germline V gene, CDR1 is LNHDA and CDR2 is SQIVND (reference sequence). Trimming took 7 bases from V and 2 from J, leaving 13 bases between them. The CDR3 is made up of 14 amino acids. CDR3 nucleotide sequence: TGTGCCAGTAAGCTCATGGGGGCCACAGATACGCAGTATTTT. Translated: CASKLMGATDTQYF.

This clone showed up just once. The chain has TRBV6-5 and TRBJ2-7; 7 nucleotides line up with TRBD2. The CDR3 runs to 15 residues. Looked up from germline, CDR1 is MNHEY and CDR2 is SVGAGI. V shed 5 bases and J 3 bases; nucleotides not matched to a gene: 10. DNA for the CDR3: TGTGCCAGCAGTCGCGAGCCTAGCGGTGGCTACGAGCAGTACTTC. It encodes CASSREPSGGYEQYF.

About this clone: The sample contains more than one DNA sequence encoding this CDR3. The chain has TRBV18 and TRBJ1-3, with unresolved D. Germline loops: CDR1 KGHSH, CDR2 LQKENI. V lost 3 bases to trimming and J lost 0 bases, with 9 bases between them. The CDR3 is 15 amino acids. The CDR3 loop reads CASSPTDDSGNTIYF. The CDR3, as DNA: TGTGCCAGCTCACCCACCGACGACTCTGGAAACACCATATATTTT.

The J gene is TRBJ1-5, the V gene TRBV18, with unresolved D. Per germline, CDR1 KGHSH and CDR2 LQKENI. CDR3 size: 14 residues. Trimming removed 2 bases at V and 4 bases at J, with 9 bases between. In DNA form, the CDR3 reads TGTGCCAGCTCACCAGACAACGGAAATCAGCCCCAGCATTTT. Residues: CASSPDNGNQPQHF. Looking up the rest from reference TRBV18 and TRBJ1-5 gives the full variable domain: NAGVMQNPRHLVRRRGQEARLRCSPMKGHSHVYWYRQLPEEGLKFMVYLQKENIIDESGMPKERFSAEFPKEGPSILRIQQVVRGDSAAYFCASSPDNGNQPQHFGDGTRLSIL.

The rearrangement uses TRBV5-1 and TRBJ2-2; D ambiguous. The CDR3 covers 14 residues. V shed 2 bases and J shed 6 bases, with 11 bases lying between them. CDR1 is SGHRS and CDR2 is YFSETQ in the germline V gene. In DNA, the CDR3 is TGCGCCAGCAGCTTTTTGTTGGGGTCCGGGGAGCTGTTTTTT. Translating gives CASSFLLGSGELFF.

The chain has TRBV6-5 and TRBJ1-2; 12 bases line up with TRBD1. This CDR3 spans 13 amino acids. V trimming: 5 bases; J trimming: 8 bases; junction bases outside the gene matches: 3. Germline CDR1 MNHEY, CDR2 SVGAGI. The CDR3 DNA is TGTGCCAGCAGTCCCGGGACAGGGGGCGGCTACACCTTC. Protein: CASSPGTGGGYTF.

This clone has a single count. The chain's CDR3 is CASSPITSGSGVRGTQYF. The CDR3 region has the DNA TGTGCCAGCAGCCCCATAACTAGCGGGAGTGGTGTCCGGGGTACGCAGTATTTT. This sequence joins TRBV11-2 and TRBJ2-3; 11 positions match TRBD2. Germline V gives CDR1 SGHAT, CDR2 FQNNGV. The V segment lost 5 bases and the J segment 8 bases; nucleotides outside the gene matches: 18. This CDR3 has 18 residues.

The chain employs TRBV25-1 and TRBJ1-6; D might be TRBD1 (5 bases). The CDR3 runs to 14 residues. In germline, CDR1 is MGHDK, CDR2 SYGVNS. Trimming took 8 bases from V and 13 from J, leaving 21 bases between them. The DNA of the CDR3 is TGTGCCAGCGCTACCACCGGCCGGGGGAGCCCCCTCCACTTT. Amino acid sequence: CASATTGRGSPLHF.

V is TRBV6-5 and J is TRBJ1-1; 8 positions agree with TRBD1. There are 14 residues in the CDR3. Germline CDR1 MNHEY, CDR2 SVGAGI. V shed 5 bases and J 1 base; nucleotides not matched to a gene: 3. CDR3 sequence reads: CASSLQGANTEAFF. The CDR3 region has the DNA TGTGCCAGCAGTCTCCAGGGGGCGAACACTGAAGCTTTCTTT.

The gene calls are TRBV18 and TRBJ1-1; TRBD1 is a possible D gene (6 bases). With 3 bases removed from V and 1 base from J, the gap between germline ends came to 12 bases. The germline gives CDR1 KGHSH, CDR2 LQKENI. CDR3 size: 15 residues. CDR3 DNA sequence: TGTGCCAGCTCACCCAGCGGGGGCGAGAACACTGAAGCTTTCTTT. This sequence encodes CASSPSGGENTEAFF.

CDR3 amino acids: CASSQTGGGVDTQYF. In DNA, the CDR3 is TGCGCCAGCAGCCAAACGGGGGGAGGTGTAGATACGCAGTATTTT. The V and J genes are TRBV5-1 and TRBJ2-3, with 7 positions matching TRBD2. Germline CDR1 SGHRS, CDR2 YFSETQ. The ends lost 4 bases at V and 5 bases at J; junction bases unmatched: 10. The CDR3 is made up of 15 amino acids.

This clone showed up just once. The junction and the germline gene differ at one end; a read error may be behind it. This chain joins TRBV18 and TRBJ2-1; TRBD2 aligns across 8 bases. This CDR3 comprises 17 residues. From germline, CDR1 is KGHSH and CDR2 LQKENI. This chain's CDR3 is CASSRDGRAKSYNEQFF. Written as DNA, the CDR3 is TGTGCCAGTTCACGGGACGGGAGGGCCAAGTCCTACAATGAGCAGTTCTTC.

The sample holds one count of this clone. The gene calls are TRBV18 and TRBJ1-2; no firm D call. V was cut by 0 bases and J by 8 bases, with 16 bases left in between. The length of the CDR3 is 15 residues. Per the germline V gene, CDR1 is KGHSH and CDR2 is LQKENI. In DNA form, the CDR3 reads TGTGCCAGCTCACCACCGGGTAGTCAGAAGTTGGGCTACACCTTC. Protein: CASSPPGSQKLGYTF.

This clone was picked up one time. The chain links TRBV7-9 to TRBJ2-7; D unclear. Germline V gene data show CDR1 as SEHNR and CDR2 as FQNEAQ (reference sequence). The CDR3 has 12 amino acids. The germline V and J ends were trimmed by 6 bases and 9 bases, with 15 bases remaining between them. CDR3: CASSLDTDGQYF. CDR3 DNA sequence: TGTGCCAGCAGTCTTGATACGGACGGGCAGTACTTC.

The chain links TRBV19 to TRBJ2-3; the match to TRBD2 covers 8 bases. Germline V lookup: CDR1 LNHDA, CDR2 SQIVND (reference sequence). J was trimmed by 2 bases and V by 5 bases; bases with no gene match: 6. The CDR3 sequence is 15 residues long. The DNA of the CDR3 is TGTGCCAGTAGTCTAGGACTAGCCCCCACAGATACGCAGTATTTT. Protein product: CASSLGLAPTDTQYF.